These T cell receptor beta chains were read from a single sample in a study of blood T cell repertoires in COVID-19. The method was immunoSEQ multiplex PCR; TCRdb's version includes in-frame clones alone and lacks a portion of them. In the table there are about 90,000 clones, 85% to 95% of which are singletons. Sequenced sample: peripheral blood. These receptors were obtained from a woman between 55 and 75 years old with active COVID-19. CDR3s include the opening cysteine and the closing phenylalanine or tryptophan.

j_call: TRBJ1-5; v_call: TRBV24-1; cdr3_aa: CATSDQQGGNQPQHF
j_call: TRBJ2-3; v_call: TRBV6-6; cdr3_aa: CASSPRDTQYF
j_call: TRBJ1-1; v_call: TRBV14; cdr3_aa: CASSPELRGQAFF
j_call: TRBJ1-6; v_call: TRBV5-1; cdr3_aa: CASSLAGRGNSPLHF
j_call: TRBJ2-1; v_call: TRBV5-1; cdr3_aa: CASSLDLAGFYNEQFF
j_call: TRBJ1-4; v_call: TRBV28; cdr3_aa: CASSPIRTGLGEKLFF
j_call: TRBJ1-6; v_call: TRBV10-2; cdr3_aa: CASSEDGGDSPLHF
j_call: TRBJ1-5; v_call: TRBV9; cdr3_aa: CASSVGQGGQPQHF
j_call: TRBJ1-5; v_call: TRBV27; cdr3_aa: CASSLTTGFSNQPQHF
j_call: TRBJ1-6; v_call: TRBV27; cdr3_aa: CASSLSRRANNSPLHF
j_call: TRBJ1-5; v_call: TRBV28; cdr3_aa: CASSARISNQPQHF
j_call: TRBJ2-7; v_call: TRBV30; cdr3_aa: CAWSMDRSYEQYF
j_call: TRBJ1-1; v_call: TRBV3-1/TRBV3-2; cdr3_aa: CASSQRSTGANTEAFF
j_call: TRBJ2-6; v_call: TRBV25-1; cdr3_aa: CASTRGQGGANVLTF
j_call: TRBJ1-4; v_call: TRBV18; cdr3_aa: CASSPPGAASFPTNEKLFF
j_call: TRBJ2-2; v_call: TRBV28; cdr3_aa: CASSQIVQVVWTGELFF
j_call: TRBJ2-5; v_call: TRBV28; cdr3_aa: CASRTISGRAQETQYF
j_call: TRBJ2-1; v_call: TRBV2; cdr3_aa: CASSLLGREANEQFF
j_call: TRBJ2-3; v_call: TRBV24-1; cdr3_aa: CATSDKKLAGGTDTQYF
j_call: TRBJ2-7; v_call: TRBV2; cdr3_aa: CASSREGVASYEQYF
j_call: TRBJ2-3; v_call: TRBV29-1; cdr3_aa: CSVQRGDRGDTQYF
j_call: TRBJ2-2; v_call: TRBV6-2/TRBV6-3; cdr3_aa: CASSSYRGDTGELFF
j_call: TRBJ2-5; v_call: TRBV28; cdr3_aa: CASTPSGGGRETQYF
j_call: TRBJ1-4; v_call: TRBV6-2/TRBV6-3; cdr3_aa: CASSWQREKLFF